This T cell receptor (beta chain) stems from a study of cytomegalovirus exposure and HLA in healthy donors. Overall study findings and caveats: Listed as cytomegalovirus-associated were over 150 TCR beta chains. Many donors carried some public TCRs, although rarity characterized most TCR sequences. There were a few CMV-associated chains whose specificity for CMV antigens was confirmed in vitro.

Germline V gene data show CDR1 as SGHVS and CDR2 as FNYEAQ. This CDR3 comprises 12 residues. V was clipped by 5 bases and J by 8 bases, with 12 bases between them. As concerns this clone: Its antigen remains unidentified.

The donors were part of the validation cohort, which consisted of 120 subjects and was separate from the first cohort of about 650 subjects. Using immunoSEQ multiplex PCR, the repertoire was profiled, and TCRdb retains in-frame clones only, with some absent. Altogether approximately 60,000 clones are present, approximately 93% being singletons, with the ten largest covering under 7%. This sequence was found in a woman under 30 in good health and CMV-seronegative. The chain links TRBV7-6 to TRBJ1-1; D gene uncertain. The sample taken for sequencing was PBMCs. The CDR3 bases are TGTGCCAGCAGCCCCGAGGGATTCGAAGCTTTCTTT. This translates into CASSPEGFEAFF.